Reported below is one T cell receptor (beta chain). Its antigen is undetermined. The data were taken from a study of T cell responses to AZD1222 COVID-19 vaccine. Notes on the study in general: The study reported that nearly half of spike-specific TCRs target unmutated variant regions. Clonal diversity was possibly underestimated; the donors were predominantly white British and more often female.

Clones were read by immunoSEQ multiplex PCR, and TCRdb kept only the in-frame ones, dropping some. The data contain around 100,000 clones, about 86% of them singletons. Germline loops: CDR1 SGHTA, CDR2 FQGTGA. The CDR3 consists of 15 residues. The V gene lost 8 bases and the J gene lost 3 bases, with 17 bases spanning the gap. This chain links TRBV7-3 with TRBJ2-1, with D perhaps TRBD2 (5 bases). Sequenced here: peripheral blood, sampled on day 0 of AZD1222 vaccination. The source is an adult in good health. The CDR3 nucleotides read TGTGCCAGCGCACCCGCTCCTGGAGGCTACAATGAGCAGTTCTTC. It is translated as CASAPAPGGYNEQFF.